The 19 T cell receptor beta chains presented below share a single source sample, sequenced in a study of blood T cells in healthy people across ages (dated by TCRdb to between 2014 and 2017). The receptor library was made with 5' RACE. The sequencer was an Illumina HiSeq 2500. The second PCR ran for roughly 7 to 12 cycles and used a J-beta primer mix along with a sample-barcoded 5' primer. TCRdb's own reprocessing of the public reads used fastp at Q25 and MiXCR and kept productive beta chains. Each record represents a unique CDR3 protein, reported with the most common genes and DNA among its rows. Within this sample are 1.5 million to 2 million distinct CDR3 sequences, with around half of them counted one time only. Approximately 2.1% of the sample is taken by the ten largest. The material sequenced was blood. These receptor sequences come from a woman aged 40 to 49 in good health.

V and J are TRBV6-2 or TRBV6-3 and TRBJ2-5, with D tentatively TRBD1 (6 bases). The end of the DNA is better explained by TRBJ2-7, so the J call may be wrong. CDR3 length: 15 residues. CDR1 is MNHEY, CDR2 SVGEGT, per germline. The CDR3 nucleotides are TGTGCCAGCAGAATCCTCGGTGTCAGGGGCAACGAGCAGTACTTC. Protein product: CASRILGVRGNEQYF.

This clonotype was seen many times. The rearrangement links TRBV7-2 to TRBJ2-7, with 8 bases lining up with TRBD1. Germline lookup yields CDR1 SGHTA and CDR2 FQGNSA. V shed 4 bases and J 2 bases; nucleotides not matched to a gene: 7. This CDR3 has 15 residues. The CDR3 sequence is CASSSLGTGTYEQYF. DNA of the CDR3: TGTGCCAGCAGCTCCCTTGGGACAGGAACCTACGAGCAGTACTTC.

The chain carries TRBV7-2 and TRBJ2-3; TRBD2 matches 9 bases. The germline V gene encodes CDR1 SGHTA and CDR2 FQGNSA. This CDR3 comprises 16 residues. The V gene end was trimmed by 1 base and the J gene end by 3 bases; junction bases not matched to a gene: 5. CDR3 coding DNA: TGTGCCAGCAGCTTAGATAGCGGGGGAGAAACAGATACGCAGTATTTT. This sequence encodes CASSLDSGGETDTQYF. The full variable domain, with the rest looked up from reference TRBV7-2 and TRBJ2-3, is GAGVSQSPSNKVTEKGKDVELRCDPISGHTALYWYRQSLGQGLEFLIYFQGNSAPDKSGLPSDRFSAERTGGSVSTLTIQRTQQEDSAVYLCASSLDSGGETDTQYFGPGTRLTVL.

The chain has TRBV20-1 and TRBJ2-1, with 8 bases that match TRBD2. This CDR3 comprises 15 residues. Losses at the gene ends were 3 bases for V and 2 bases for J; bases not matched to a gene: 6. Germline V lookup: CDR1 DFQATT, CDR2 SNEGSKA (reference sequence). The CDR3 region has the DNA TGCAGTGCTAGCGGGGGGGCGGGACCCTACAATGAGCAGTTCTTC. It yields the protein CSASGGAGPYNEQFF.

The V call is TRBV6-2 or TRBV6-3, the J call TRBJ2-5, with D tentatively TRBD1 or TRBD2 (6 bases each). Germline CDR1 and CDR2: MNHEY and SVGEGT. V lost 6 bases to trimming and J lost 4 bases, with 15 bases between them. CDR3 size: 14 residues. CDR3 sequence reads: CASRIRGAPETQYF. The CDR3 DNA reads as TGTGCCAGCAGGATAAGGGGGGCCCCAGAGACCCAGTACTTC.

The chain couples TRBV10-3 to TRBJ2-3; D perhaps matches TRBD2 (5 bases). Trimming removed 0 bases from V and 4 bases from J, with 14 bases in between. CDR1 ENHRY and CDR2 SYGVKD come from the germline V gene. The CDR3 loop spans 16 amino acids. The CDR3 coding sequence is TGTGCCATCAGTGAGTCGGGGAGTACGGCAGCAGATACGCAGTATTTT. Its translation is CAISESGSTAADTQYF.

This sequence joins TRBV13 and TRBJ2-3; D is unclear. V was shortened by 5 bases and J by 9 bases, with 15 bases between the two germline ends. CDR1 and CDR2 from the germline V gene are PRHDT and FYEKMQ (reference sequence). This CDR3 region has 13 residues. The CDR3, as DNA: TGTGCCAGCAGCGCCCCGGTCGTTGCCACGCAGTATTTT. It translates to CASSAPVVATQYF.

The chain carries TRBV5-1 and TRBJ2-3; a weak D match, TRBD1 (6 bases). Deletions cut 2 bases from V and 6 bases from J, with 10 bases between. CDR3 length equals 13 residues. The germline V gene encodes CDR1 SGHRS and CDR2 YFSETQ. The CDR3 DNA sequence: TGCGCCAGCAGCTTAACAGGGTTGGATACGCAGTATTTT. This encodes CASSLTGLDTQYF.

The chain has TRBV7-2 and TRBJ2-7, with D possibly TRBD1 on 6 matching bases. Germline V gives CDR1 SGHTA, CDR2 FQGNSA. The V end lost 3 bases, the J end lost 5 bases, and 17 bases lay between the germline ends. The CDR3 is 15 residues long. The CDR3 loop is CASSFRGTPSNEQYF. The CDR3, as DNA: TGTGCCAGCAGCTTCAGGGGCACCCCCTCGAACGAGCAGTACTTC.

CDR3 sequence reads: CASRRGTSGGPYEQYF. The CDR3 DNA reads as TGCGCCTCACGAAGAGGGACTAGCGGGGGGCCATACGAGCAGTACTTC. V and J are TRBV5-1 and TRBJ2-7, with 15 bases aligning to TRBD2. V lost 10 bases and J lost 4; bases outside the gene matches: 12. In germline, CDR1 is SGHRS, CDR2 YFSETQ. There are 16 residues in the CDR3.

The rearrangement links TRBV5-1 to TRBJ2-3; 7 bases fit TRBD1. CDR3 length equals 16 residues. The germline CDR1 and CDR2 sequences are SGHRS and YFSETQ. J lost 0 bases, V lost 3 bases, and 7 bases had no gene match. The CDR3 nucleotides are TGCGCCAGCAGCTACGCACAGGGGCCGAGCACAGATACGCAGTATTTT. This sequence encodes CASSYAQGPSTDTQYF.

The chain is built from TRBV3-1 and TRBJ2-1; 8 bases are shared with TRBD1. J lost 7 bases, V lost 0 bases, and 8 bases had no gene match. The CDR3 length is 16 residues. Germline CDR1 LGHDT, CDR2 YNNKEL (reference sequence). The CDR3 DNA follows: TGTGCCAGCAGCCAAGACCCAGGGGGCATCGTTAATGAGCAGTTCTTC. Its protein is CASSQDPGGIVNEQFF.

This clonotype has a single count. V is TRBV15 and J is TRBJ2-7, with D possibly matching TRBD1 (5 bases). Germline CDR1 is LNHNV and CDR2 is YYDKDF (reference sequence). This CDR3 region has 14 residues. V was shortened by 1 base and J by 2 bases, with 9 bases between the two germline ends. This CDR3 reads CATSRGGATYEQYF. CDR3 DNA: TGTGCCACCAGCAGAGGGGGCGCGACCTACGAGCAGTACTTC.

The chain employs TRBV20-1 and TRBJ1-2, with D uncertain. Trimming took 4 bases from V and 0 from J, leaving 6 bases between them. The CDR3 has 12 residues. CDR1 is DFQATT and CDR2 is SNEGSKA in the germline V gene (reference sequence). In DNA form, the CDR3 reads TGCAGTGCTAAGAGTACTAACTATGGCTACACCTTC. It encodes CSAKSTNYGYTF.

The CDR3 DNA sequence: TGTGCCACCAAGTGGGGACAGTCCTATCAGCCCCAGCATTTT. This sequence encodes CATKWGQSYQPQHF. V is TRBV28 and J is TRBJ1-5; 7 bases fit TRBD1. The germline CDR1 and CDR2 sequences are MDHEN and SYDVKM. With V trimmed by 10 bases and J by 5 bases, 11 bases remained unmatched. The CDR3 sequence is 14 residues long.

The gene calls are TRBV29-1 and TRBJ2-5, with a possible D match to TRBD1 (6 bases). The J call is uncertain, as TRBJ2-7 better fits the DNA end. CDR1 and CDR2 (germline): SQVTM, ANQGSEA. The CDR3 extends over 14 amino acids. CDR3 sequence: CSILTGSRWNEQYF. CDR3 bases: TGCAGCATTCTCACAGGGAGCAGGTGGAACGAGCAGTACTTC.

CDR3 protein: CASSARQGTVGDEAFF. In nucleotides, the CDR3 is TGTGCCAGCAGCGCCCGACAGGGGACAGTTGGCGATGAAGCTTTCTTT. The rearrangement joins TRBV9 to TRBJ1-1, with 8 bases aligning to TRBD1. With 3 bases clipped from V and 7 bases from J, the junction kept 14 bases outside the gene matches. The CDR3 is 16 amino acids. Germline CDR1 SGDLS, CDR2 YYNGEE.

This clonotype was found a few times. The chain employs TRBV13 and TRBJ1-2; maybe TRBD1 (6 bases). V was pared by 5 bases and J by 1 base, with 20 bases between. The CDR3 is made up of 17 amino acids. Germline V lookup: CDR1 PRHDT, CDR2 FYEKMQ (reference sequence). The CDR3: CASSLLTGEGGNYGYTF. The DNA of the CDR3 is TGTGCCAGCAGCCTCCTCACCGGCGAGGGGGGTAACTATGGCTACACCTTC.

This chain connects TRBV4-1 to TRBJ1-1; tentatively, D is TRBD1 (5 bases). V shed 0 bases and J shed 4 bases, with 12 bases lying between them. CDR1 is MGHRA, CDR2 YSYEKL, per germline. The CDR3 sequence is 15 residues long. CDR3 sequence reads: CASSQDFRRGTEAFF. In DNA, the CDR3 is TGCGCCAGCAGCCAAGATTTTCGAAGGGGCACTGAAGCTTTCTTT.